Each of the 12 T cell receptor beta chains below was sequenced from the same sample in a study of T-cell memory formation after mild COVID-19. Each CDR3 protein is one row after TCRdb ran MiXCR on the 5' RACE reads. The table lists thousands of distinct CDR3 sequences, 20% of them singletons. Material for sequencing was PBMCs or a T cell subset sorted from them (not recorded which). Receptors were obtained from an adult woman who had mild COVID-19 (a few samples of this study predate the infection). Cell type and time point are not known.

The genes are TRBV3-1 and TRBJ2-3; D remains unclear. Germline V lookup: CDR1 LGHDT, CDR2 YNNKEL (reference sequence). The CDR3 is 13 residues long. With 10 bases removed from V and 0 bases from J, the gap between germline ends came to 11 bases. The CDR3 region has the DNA TGTGCCACCTGGTGGCGAAGCACAGATACGCAGTATTTT. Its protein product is CATWWRSTDTQYF.

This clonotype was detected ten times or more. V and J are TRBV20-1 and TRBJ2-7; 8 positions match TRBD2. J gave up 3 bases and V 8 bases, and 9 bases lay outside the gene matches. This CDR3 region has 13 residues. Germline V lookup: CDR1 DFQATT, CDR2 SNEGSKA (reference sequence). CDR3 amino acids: CSRTGTRDYEQYF. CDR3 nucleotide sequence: TGCAGTAGAACCGGGACTAGAGACTACGAGCAGTACTTC.

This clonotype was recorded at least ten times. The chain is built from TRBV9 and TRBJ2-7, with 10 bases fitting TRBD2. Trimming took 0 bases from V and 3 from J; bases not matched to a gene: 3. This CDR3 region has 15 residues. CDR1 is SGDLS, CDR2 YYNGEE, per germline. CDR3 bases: TGTGCCAGCAGCGTAGCTTCTAGCGGGAGCTACGAGCAGTACTTC. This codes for CASSVASSGSYEQYF.

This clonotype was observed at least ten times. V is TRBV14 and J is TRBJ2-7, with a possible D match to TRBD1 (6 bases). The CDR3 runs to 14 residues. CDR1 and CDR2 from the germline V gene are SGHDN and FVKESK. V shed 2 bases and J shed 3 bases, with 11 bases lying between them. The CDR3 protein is CASSQQTRGYEQYF. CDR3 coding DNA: TGTGCCAGCAGCCAACAAACCAGGGGCTACGAGCAGTACTTC.

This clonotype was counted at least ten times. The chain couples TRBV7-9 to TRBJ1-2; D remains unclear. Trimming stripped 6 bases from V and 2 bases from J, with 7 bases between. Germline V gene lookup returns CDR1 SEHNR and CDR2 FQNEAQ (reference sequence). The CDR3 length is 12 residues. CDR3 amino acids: CASSDGNYGYTF. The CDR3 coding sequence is TGTGCCAGCAGTGACGGGAACTATGGCTACACCTTC.

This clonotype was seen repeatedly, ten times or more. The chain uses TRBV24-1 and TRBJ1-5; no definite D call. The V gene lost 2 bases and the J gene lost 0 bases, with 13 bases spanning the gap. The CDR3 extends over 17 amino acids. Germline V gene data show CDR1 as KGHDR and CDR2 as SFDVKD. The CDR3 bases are TGTGCCACCAGTGATTCGCTGGGAGACTATAGCAATCAGCCCCAGCATTTT. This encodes CATSDSLGDYSNQPQHF.

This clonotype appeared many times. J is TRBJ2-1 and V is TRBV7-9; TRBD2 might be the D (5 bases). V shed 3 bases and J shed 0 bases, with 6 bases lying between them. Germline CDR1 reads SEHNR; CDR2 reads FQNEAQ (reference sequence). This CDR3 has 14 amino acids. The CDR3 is CASSFGSSYNEQFF. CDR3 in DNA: TGTGCCAGCAGCTTTGGGAGCTCCTACAATGAGCAGTTCTTC.

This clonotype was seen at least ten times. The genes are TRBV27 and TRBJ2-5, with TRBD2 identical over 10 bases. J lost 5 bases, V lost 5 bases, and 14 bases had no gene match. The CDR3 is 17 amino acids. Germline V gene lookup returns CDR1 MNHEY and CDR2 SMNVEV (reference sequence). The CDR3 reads CASSREVVAGGLETQYF. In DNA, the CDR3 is TGTGCCAGCAGTCGAGAGGTAGTAGCGGGGGGTTTGGAGACCCAGTACTTC.

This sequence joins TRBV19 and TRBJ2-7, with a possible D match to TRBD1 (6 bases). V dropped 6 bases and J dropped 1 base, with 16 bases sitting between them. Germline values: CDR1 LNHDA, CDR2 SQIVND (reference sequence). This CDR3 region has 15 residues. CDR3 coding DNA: TGTGCCAGTAGCTTATCGGACAGTGGGTCCTACGAGCAGTACTTC. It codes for CASSLSDSGSYEQYF.

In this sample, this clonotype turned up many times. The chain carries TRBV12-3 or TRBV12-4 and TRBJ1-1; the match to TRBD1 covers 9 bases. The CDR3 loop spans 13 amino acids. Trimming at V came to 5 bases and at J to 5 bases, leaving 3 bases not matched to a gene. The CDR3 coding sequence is TGTGCCAGCAGTACGGGACAGGGAACTGAAGCTTTCTTT. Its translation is CASSTGQGTEAFF.

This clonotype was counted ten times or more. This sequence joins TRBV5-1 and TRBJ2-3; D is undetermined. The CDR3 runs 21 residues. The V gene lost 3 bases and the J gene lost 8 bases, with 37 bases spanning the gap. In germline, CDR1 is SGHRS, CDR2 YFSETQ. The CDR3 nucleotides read TGCGCCAGCAGCTCCTCCGGGTCAGTTCTATCCGGAAATCTAAGAATCAGTACGCAGTATTTT. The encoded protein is CASSSSGSVLSGNLRISTQYF. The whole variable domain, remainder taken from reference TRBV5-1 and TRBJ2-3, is KAGVTQTPRYLIKTRGQQVTLSCSPISGHRSVSWYQQTPGQGLQFLFEYFSETQRNKGNFPGRFSGRQFSNSRSEMNVSTLELGDSALYLCASSSSGSVLSGNLRISTQYFGPGTRLTVL.

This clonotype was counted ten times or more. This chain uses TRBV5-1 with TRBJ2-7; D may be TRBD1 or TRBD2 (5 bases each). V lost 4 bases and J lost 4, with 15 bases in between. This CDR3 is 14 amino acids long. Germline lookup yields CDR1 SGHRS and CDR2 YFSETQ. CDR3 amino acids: CASSPGGAGYEQYF. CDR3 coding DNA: TGCGCCAGCAGCCCTGGGGGAGCCGGGTACGAGCAGTACTTC. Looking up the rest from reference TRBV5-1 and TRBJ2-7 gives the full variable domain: KAGVTQTPRYLIKTRGQQVTLSCSPISGHRSVSWYQQTPGQGLQFLFEYFSETQRNKGNFPGRFSGRQFSNSRSEMNVSTLELGDSALYLCASSPGGAGYEQYFGPGTRLTVT.